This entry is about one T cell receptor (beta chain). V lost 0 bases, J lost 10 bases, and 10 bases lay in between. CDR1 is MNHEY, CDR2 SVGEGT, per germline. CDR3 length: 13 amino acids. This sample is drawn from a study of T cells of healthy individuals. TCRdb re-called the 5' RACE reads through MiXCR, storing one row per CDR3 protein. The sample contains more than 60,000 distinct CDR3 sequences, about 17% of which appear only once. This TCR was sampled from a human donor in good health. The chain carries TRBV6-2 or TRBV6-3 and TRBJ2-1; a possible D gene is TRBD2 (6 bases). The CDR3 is CASSYSPTREQFF. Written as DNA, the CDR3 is TGTGCCAGCAGTTACTCGCCGACTAGGGAGCAGTTCTTC.